The 5 T cell receptor beta chains presented below share a single source sample, sequenced in a study of blood T cell repertoires in COVID-19. Measured with immunoSEQ multiplex PCR; TCRdb has only the in-frame clones, and not every one. The sample carries roughly 300,000 clones, roughly 90% recorded once. Sample: PBMCs or T cells enriched from blood (not recorded which). The source of these receptors is a woman younger than 45 who had recovered from COVID-19.

The CDR3 nucleotides are TGTGCCAGCAGCCTAAGCGGGGGGGAAAGGGACGAGCAGTACTTC. It encodes CASSLSGGERDEQYF. This chain joins TRBV7-3 and TRBJ2-7, with TRBD2 identical over 10 bases. The CDR3 loop spans 15 amino acids. With 5 bases clipped from V and 5 bases from J, the junction kept 9 bases outside the gene matches. Germline assignment: CDR1 SGHTA and CDR2 FQGTGA.

This sequence joins TRBV7-2 and TRBJ2-2; 7 nucleotides agree with TRBD1. Germline V CDR1 and CDR2: SGHTA, FQGNSA. The CDR3 has 14 amino acids. V was pared by 4 bases and J by 5 bases, with 4 bases of the junction left unmatched. The CDR3 sequence is CASSSTGVTGELFF. In DNA, the CDR3 is TGTGCCAGCAGCTCCACAGGGGTAACCGGGGAGCTGTTTTTT.

The J gene is TRBJ1-4, the V gene TRBV7-2; D is possibly TRBD1 (5 bases). The CDR3 has 16 amino acids. Germline values: CDR1 SGHTA, CDR2 FQGNSA. Trimming removed 3 bases from V and 2 bases from J, with 13 bases in between. The CDR3 DNA is TGTGCCAGCAGCTTTACTTCAGGGCTGACTAATGAAAAACTGTTTTTT. It translates to CASSFTSGLTNEKLFF.

Turning to this clone: Because the CDR3 is missing its conserved closing phenylalanine or tryptophan, this is likely a read error. The V call is TRBV6-5, the J call TRBJ1-6; perhaps TRBD1 as D (6 bases). V was pared by 0 bases and J by 7 bases, with 13 bases between. This CDR3 contains 16 residues. Per the germline V gene, CDR1 is MNHEY and CDR2 is SVGAGI. The CDR3 loop is CASSYSKRGGNSPLHS. As DNA, the CDR3 is TGTGCCAGCAGTTACTCGAAAAGGGGGGGGAATTCACCCCTCCACTCT.

This clone was observed once. The chain is built from TRBV13 and TRBJ1-2; unclear D gene. CDR1 and CDR2 from the germline V gene are PRHDT and FYEKMQ (reference sequence). The length of the CDR3 is 14 residues. Trimming took off 6 bases at V and 2 bases at J, with 13 bases between the two ends. CDR3 in DNA: TGTGCCAGCAGTCCTCGGTTCCGGAACTATGGCTACACCTTC. Translating gives CASSPRFRNYGYTF.